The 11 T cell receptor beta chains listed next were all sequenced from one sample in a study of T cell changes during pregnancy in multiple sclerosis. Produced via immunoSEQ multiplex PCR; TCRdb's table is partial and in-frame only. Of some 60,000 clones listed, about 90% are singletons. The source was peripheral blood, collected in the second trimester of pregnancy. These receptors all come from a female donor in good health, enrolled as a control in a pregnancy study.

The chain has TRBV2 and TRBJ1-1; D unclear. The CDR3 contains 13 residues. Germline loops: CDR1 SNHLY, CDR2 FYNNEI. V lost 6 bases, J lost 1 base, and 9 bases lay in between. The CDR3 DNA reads TGTGCCAGCAGATCAACGGGGAACACTGAAGCTTTCTTT. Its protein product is CASRSTGNTEAFF.

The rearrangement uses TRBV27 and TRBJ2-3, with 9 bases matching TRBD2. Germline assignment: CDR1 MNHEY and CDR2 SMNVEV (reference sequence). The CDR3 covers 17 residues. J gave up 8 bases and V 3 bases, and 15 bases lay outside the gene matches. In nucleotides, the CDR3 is TGTGCCAGCAGTTTTATCCGTACGCGGGGGGGAATAGGTACGCAGTATTTT. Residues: CASSFIRTRGGIGTQYF.

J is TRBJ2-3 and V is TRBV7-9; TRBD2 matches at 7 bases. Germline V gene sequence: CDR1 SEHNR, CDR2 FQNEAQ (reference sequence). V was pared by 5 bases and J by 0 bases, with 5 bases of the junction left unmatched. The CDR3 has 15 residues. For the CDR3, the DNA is TGTGCCAGCAGCCTAAGCGGGGACAGCACAGATACGCAGTATTTT. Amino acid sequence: CASSLSGDSTDTQYF.

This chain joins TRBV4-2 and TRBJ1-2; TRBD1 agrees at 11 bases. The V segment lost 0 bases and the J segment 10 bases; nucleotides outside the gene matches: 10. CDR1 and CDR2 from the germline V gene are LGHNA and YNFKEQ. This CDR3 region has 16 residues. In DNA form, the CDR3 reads TGTGCCAGCAGCCAAGAAGACGGACAGGGGGCCCCAACCTACACCTTC. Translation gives CASSQEDGQGAPTYTF.

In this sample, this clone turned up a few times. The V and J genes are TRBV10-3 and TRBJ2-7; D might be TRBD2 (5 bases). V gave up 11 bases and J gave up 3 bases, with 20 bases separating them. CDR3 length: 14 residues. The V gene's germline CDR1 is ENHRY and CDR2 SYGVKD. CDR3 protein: CAASISDRHYEQYF. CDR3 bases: TGTGCCGCCAGTATTAGCGATCGGCACTACGAGCAGTACTTC.

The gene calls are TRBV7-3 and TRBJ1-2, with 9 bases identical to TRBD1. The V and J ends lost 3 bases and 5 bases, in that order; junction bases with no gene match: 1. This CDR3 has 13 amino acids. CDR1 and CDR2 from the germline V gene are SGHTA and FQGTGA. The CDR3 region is CASSLGQGYGYTF. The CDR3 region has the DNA TGTGCCAGCAGCTTGGGACAGGGTTATGGCTACACCTTC.

The CDR3 is CATSPGRVGNYGYTF. Here the CDR3 DNA reads TGTGCCACCAGCCCCGGGCGGGTCGGAAACTATGGCTACACCTTC. The chain joins TRBV15 to TRBJ1-2; D is unresolved. CDR1 LNHNV and CDR2 YYDKDF come from the germline V gene (reference sequence). The CDR3 extends over 15 amino acids. V lost 5 bases, J lost 2 bases, and 15 bases lay in between.

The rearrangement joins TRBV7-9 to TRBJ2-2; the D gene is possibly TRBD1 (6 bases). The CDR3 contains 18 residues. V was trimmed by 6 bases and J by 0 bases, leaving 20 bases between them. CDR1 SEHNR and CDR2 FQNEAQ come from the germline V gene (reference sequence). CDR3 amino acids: CASRQGSGTLANTGELFF. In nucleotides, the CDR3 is TGTGCCAGCAGGCAGGGGTCCGGGACGCTAGCGAACACCGGGGAGCTGTTTTTT.

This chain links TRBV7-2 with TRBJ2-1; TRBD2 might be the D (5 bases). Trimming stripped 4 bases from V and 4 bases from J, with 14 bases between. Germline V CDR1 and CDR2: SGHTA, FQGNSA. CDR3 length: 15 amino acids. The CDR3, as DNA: TGTGCCAGCAGCTCCGAGCGGATCCTATACAATGAGCAGTTCTTC. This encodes CASSSERILYNEQFF. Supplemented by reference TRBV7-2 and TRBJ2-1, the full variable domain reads GAGVSQSPSNKVTEKGKDVELRCDPISGHTALYWYRQSLGQGLEFLIYFQGNSAPDKSGLPSDRFSAERTGGSVSTLTIQRTQQEDSAVYLCASSSERILYNEQFFGPGTRLTVL.

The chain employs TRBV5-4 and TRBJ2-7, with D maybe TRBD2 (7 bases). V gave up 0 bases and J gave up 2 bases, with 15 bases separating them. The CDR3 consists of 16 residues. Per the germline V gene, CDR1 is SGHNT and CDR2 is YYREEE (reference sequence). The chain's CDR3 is CASSLVGGPGTYEQYF. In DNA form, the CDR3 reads TGTGCCAGCAGCTTGGTCGGGGGGCCTGGCACCTACGAGCAGTACTTC. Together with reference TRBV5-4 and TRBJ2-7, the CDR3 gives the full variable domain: ETGVTQSPTHLIKTRGQQVTLRCSSQSGHNTVSWYQQALGQGPQFIFQYYREEENGRGNFPPRFSGLQFPNYSSELNVNALELDDSALYLCASSLVGGPGTYEQYFGPGTRLTVT.

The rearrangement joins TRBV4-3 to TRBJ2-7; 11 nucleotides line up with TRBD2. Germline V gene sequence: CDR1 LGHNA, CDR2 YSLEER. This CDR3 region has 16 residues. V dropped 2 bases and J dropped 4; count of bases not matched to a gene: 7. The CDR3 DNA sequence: TGCGCCAGCAGCCAAATGCGTACTAGCGGGAGTTACGAGCAGTACTTC. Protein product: CASSQMRTSGSYEQYF.